These T cell receptor beta chains were read from a single sample in a study of response to subunit inactivated influenza vaccine. TCRdb ran MiXCR on the RT-PCR reads and lists one entry per CDR3 protein. The top ten clones hold approximately 1.9% of a sample with approximately 520,000 distinct CDR3 sequences, around 25% of them seen once. Sample: CD4+ T cells sorted from PBMCs, taken about 5 days after vaccination. The receptors were sampled from a man aged 50 to 60 who received an inactivated influenza vaccine. CDR3s include the opening cysteine and the closing phenylalanine or tryptophan. The order of the fields is J gene, D gene, clone size, V gene, CDR3 protein, CDR3 DNA. D genes are given only for firm matches. Not all rows give a size; the values are once, few, many and, for expanded clones, a class.

>TRBJ2-4|TRBD2|few|TRBV28
CASSPPGLAGPSSGIQYF
TGTGCCAGCAGTCCGCCCGGACTAGCGGGGCCCTCGTCTGGCATTCAGTACTTC
>TRBJ2-1|TRBD2|few|TRBV5-6
CASSWGAREWGYNEQFF
TGTGCCAGCAGCTGGGGTGCGCGGGAGTGGGGTTACAATGAGCAGTTCTTC
>TRBJ2-3|TRBD2|many|TRBV6-2/TRBV6-3
CASSYLGLAGQSPCTDTQYF
TGTGCCAGCAGTTACCTCGGACTAGCGGGACAAAGCCCTTGCACAGATACGCAGTATTTT
>TRBJ2-1|TRBD1|-|TRBV5-1
CASGGQGALYEQFF
TGCGCCAGCGGCGGACAGGGGGCTCTCTATGAGCAGTTCTTC
>TRBJ1-1|TRBD1|-|TRBV6-1
CASSRQGINTEAFF
TGTGCCAGCAGTCGACAGGGAATAAACACTGAAGCTTTCTTT
>TRBJ2-6|-|-|TRBV19
CASTPWAGDFNVLTF
TGTGCCAGTACTCCGTGGGCTGGGGATTTCAACGTCCTGACTTTC
>TRBJ2-5|-|-|TRBV20-1
CSATTGLWETQYF
TGCAGTGCGACCACGGGACTTTGGGAGACCCAGTACTTC
>TRBJ1-4|-|few|TRBV20-1
CSPGPRTPNEKLFF
TGCAGTCCGGGCCCCCGGACACCCAATGAAAAACTGTTTTTT
>TRBJ2-5|-|-|TRBV7-9
CASSHQAGGKATQYF
TGTGCCAGCAGCCACCAGGCCGGGGGAAAGGCGACCCAGTACTTC
>TRBJ1-2|TRBD1|once|TRBV24-1
CATSRGQGYGYTF
TGTGCCACCAGTAGGGGACAGGGCTATGGCTACACCTTC
>TRBJ2-1|TRBD2|-|TRBV24-1
CATSDFSSGREQFF
TGTGCCACCAGTGATTTTTCTAGCGGGAGAGAGCAGTTCTTC
>TRBJ2-7|-|few|TRBV20-1
CSARGKRFYEQYF
TGCAGTGCTAGGGGCAAGAGGTTCTACGAGCAGTACTTC
>TRBJ1-2|-|few|TRBV10-3
CAIEREANYGYTF
TGTGCCATCGAACGAGAAGCTAACTATGGCTACACCTTC
>TRBJ1-1|TRBD1|-|TRBV5-1
CASSTDRGRIDEAFF
TGCGCCAGCAGCACGGACAGGGGGCGAATTGATGAAGCTTTCTTT
>TRBJ1-1|TRBD1|-|TRBV12-3/TRBV12-4
CASSLNPGTGNTEAFF
TGTGCCAGCAGTTTAAACCCCGGGACAGGGAACACTGAAGCTTTCTTT
>TRBJ2-7|TRBD1|few|TRBV28
CASSGGTGAYEQYF
TGTGCCAGCAGTGGGGGGACAGGGGCCTACGAGCAGTACTTC
>TRBJ2-1|TRBD1|-|TRBV20-1
CRATGGAYNEQFF
TGCAGAGCAACAGGGGGCGCGTACAATGAGCAGTTCTTC
>TRBJ2-2|-|-|TRBV7-2
CASSPWLKMNTGELFF
TGTGCCAGCAGCCCATGGCTAAAGATGAACACCGGGGAGCTGTTTTTT
>TRBJ2-6|-|few|TRBV12-3/TRBV12-4
CASSWTGISGANVLTF
TGTGCCAGCAGCTGGACTGGGATCTCTGGGGCCAACGTCCTGACTTTC
>TRBJ2-2|-|many|TRBV4-3
CASSQDLRGPNTGELFF
TGCGCCAGCAGCCAAGACCTCCGGGGCCCGAACACCGGGGAGCTGTTTTTT
>TRBJ1-3|-|-|TRBV11-2
CASSPSTRGGNTIYF
TGTGCCAGCAGCCCCTCGACAAGGGGCGGAAACACCATATATTTT
>TRBJ2-1|-|few|TRBV21-1
CASSCLNNEQFF
TGTGCCAGCAGCTGCCTGAACAATGAGCAGTTCTTC
>TRBJ2-1|-|few|TRBV28
CASTPSTYNEQFF
TGTGCCAGCACCCCCAGTACCTACAATGAGCAGTTCTTC
>TRBJ2-2|-|-|TRBV5-5
CASSFRRPRETGELFF
TGTGCCAGCAGCTTCCGACGGCCCAGAGAGACCGGGGAGCTGTTTTTT
>TRBJ2-7|-|-|TRBV5-1
CASSFGLNSYEQYF
TGCGCCAGCAGCTTCGGACTGAACTCCTACGAGCAGTACTTC
>TRBJ1-3|-|few|TRBV20-1
CSAREAPSSGNTIYF
TGCAGTGCTAGAGAGGCCCCCAGCTCTGGAAACACCATATATTTT
>TRBJ2-5|TRBD2|-|TRBV20-1
CSASDSGSAQETQYF
TGCAGTGCTAGCGATAGCGGGAGCGCTCAAGAGACCCAGTACTTC
>TRBJ1-2|-|-|TRBV20-1
CSARASHSYGYTF
TGCAGTGCTAGAGCGTCGCACTCCTATGGCTACACCTTC
>TRBJ2-3|TRBD2|-|TRBV10-2
CASSEFVLAGKPDTQYF
TGCGCCAGCAGTGAATTCGTTCTAGCGGGGAAGCCAGATACGCAGTATTTT
>TRBJ2-7|-|few|TRBV5-1
CASRLAATYEQYF
TGCGCCAGCAGGCTTGCGGCAACCTACGAGCAGTACTTC
>TRBJ2-7|TRBD2|-|TRBV20-1
CSARDLRTSGYEQYF
TGCAGTGCTAGAGATCTAAGGACTAGCGGCTACGAGCAGTACTTC
>TRBJ1-6|-|-|TRBV6-5
CASSYLAGGRSPLHF
TGTGCCAGCAGTTACCTGGCAGGCGGACGTTCACCCCTCCACTTT